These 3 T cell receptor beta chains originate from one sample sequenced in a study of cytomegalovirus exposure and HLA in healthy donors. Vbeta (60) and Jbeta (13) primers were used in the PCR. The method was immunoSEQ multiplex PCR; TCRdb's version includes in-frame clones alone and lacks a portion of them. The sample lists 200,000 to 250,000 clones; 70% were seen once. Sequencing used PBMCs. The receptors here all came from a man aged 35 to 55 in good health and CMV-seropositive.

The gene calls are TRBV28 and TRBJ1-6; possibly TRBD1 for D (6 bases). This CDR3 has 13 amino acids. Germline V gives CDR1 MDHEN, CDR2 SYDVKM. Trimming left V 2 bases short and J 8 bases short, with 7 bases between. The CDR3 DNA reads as TGTGCCAGCAGTTTACGACAGGATTCACCCCTCCACTTT. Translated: CASSLRQDSPLHF.

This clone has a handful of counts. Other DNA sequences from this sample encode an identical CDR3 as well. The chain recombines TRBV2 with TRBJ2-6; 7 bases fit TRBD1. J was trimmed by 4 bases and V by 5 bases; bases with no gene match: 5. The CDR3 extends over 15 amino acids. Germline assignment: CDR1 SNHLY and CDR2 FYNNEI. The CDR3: CASSRQGSGANVLTF. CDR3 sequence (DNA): TGTGCCAGCAGTCGACAGGGTTCCGGGGCCAACGTCCTGACTTTC.

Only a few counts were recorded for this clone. The CDR3: CASSFNTYEQYF. CDR3 nucleotides: TGTGCCAGCAGCTTTAATACCTACGAGCAGTACTTC. The chain combines TRBV7-2 with TRBJ2-7; D not resolved. Germline V gene sequence: CDR1 SGHTA, CDR2 FQGNSA. With 3 bases removed from V and 2 bases from J, the gap between germline ends came to 5 bases. This CDR3 is built from 12 residues.